This TCR beta chain stems from a study of blood T cell repertoires in COVID-19. Study-level background: Acute-phase and convalescent COVID-19 samples originated in the United States, Italy and Spain.

The ends lost 5 bases at V and 5 bases at J; junction bases unmatched: 4. The CDR3 is 15 residues long. In germline, CDR1 is LNHDA, CDR2 SQIVND (reference sequence). This clone showed up just once. Under the authors' procedure: How many nucleated cells were present was estimated from reference gene primer amplification. Sequencing used immunoSEQ multiplex PCR; TCRdb keeps in-frame clones, though not all of them. The DNA was the basis for D and trimming; V, J and clone size are from that table. Of around 200,000 clones in the sample, 80% to 90% were seen once. The TCR sequence derives from a woman aged 18 to 35 who had recovered from COVID-19. The chain couples TRBV19 to TRBJ2-1; 12 bases agree with TRBD2. The sequencing sample was made of peripheral blood. The CDR3 here is CASSLRLAGDNEQFF. CDR3 bases: TGTGCCAGTAGTCTGCGACTAGCGGGAGACAATGAGCAGTTCTTC.